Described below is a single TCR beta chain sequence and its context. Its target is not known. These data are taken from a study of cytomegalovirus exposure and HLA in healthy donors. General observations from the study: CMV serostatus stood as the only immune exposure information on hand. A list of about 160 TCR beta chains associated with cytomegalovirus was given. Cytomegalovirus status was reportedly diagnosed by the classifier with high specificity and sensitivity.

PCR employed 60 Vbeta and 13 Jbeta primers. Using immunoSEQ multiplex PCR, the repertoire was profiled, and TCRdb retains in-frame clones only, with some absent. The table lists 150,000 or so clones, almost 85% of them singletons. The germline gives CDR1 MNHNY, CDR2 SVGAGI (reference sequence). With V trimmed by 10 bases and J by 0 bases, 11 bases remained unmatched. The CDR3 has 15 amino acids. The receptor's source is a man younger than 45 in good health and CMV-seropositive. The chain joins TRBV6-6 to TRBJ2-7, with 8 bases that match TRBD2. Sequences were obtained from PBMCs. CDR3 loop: CATHRGGLSSYEQYF. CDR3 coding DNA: TGTGCCACCCACCGGGGGGGCCTGAGCTCCTACGAGCAGTACTTC.